One and the same sample provided the 6 T cell receptor beta chains below, sequenced in a study of T cell repertoires in cytomegalovirus infection. Each CDR3 protein gets one entry after TCRdb re-called the reads with MiXCR. The sample lists under 450,000 distinct CDR3 sequences, roughly 36% seen once, with approximately 13% in the top ten. Antigens for these TCRs are unknown. Material: cultured PBMCs, obtained from culture after CMV antigen stimulation. These receptors were collected from a human donor in good health (CMV status not recorded). Some clones in this sample may be carry-over from other donors' samples.

The rearrangement uses TRBV5-4 and TRBJ1-2; no firm D call. V was cut by 0 bases and J by 6 bases, with 6 bases left in between. The CDR3 totals 12 residues. The germline gives CDR1 SGHNT, CDR2 YYREEE (reference sequence). The CDR3 DNA reads as TGTGCCAGCAGCTTGGATAGCAATGGCTACACCTTC. As protein: CASSLDSNGYTF.

The V and J genes are TRBV7-2 and TRBJ2-1; D possibly corresponds to TRBD2 (5 bases). The CDR3 sequence is 15 residues long. The V gene lost 1 base and the J gene lost 3 bases, with 10 bases spanning the gap. Germline lookup yields CDR1 SGHTA and CDR2 FQGNSA. CDR3: CASSLGRELYNEQFF. In DNA form, the CDR3 reads TGTGCCAGCAGCTTAGGACGGGAACTCTACAATGAGCAGTTCTTC.

CDR3 protein: CSATELAGRMGPDTQYF. Written as DNA, the CDR3 is TGCAGTGCTACCGAACTAGCGGGCCGAATGGGCCCAGATACGCAGTATTTT. This rearrangement joins TRBV20-1 to TRBJ2-3; 9 nucleotides match TRBD2. J was trimmed by 4 bases and V by 4 bases; bases with no gene match: 15. This CDR3 is 17 amino acids long. Looked up from germline, CDR1 is DFQATT and CDR2 is SNEGSKA (reference sequence).

The V and J genes are TRBV28 and TRBJ2-1, with a tentative D call TRBD1 (6 bases). CDR3 length equals 15 residues. Germline V gene lookup returns CDR1 MDHEN and CDR2 SYDVKM. V gave up 5 bases and J gave up 4 bases, with 15 bases separating them. CDR3 amino acids: CASSPILGQYNEQFF. CDR3 in DNA: TGTGCCAGCAGTCCAATTCTTGGACAGTACAATGAGCAGTTCTTC.

The genes are TRBV6-6 and TRBJ2-3, with 8 bases identical to TRBD1. The CDR3 has 15 residues. V was clipped by 3 bases and J by 4 bases; unmatched bases: 6. Germline assignment: CDR1 MNHNY and CDR2 SVGAGI (reference sequence). Here the CDR3 reads CASSYVAGGADTQYF. CDR3 DNA: TGTGCCAGCAGTTATGTGGCAGGGGGCGCAGATACGCAGTATTTT.

The chain carries TRBV10-3 and TRBJ2-7; maybe TRBD1 (5 bases). Germline loops: CDR1 ENHRY, CDR2 SYGVKD. The CDR3 is made up of 13 amino acids. V was clipped by 3 bases and J by 0 bases, with 6 bases between them. CDR3 in amino acids: CAISEDSSYEQYF. CDR3 DNA sequence: TGTGCCATCAGTGAAGACAGCTCCTACGAGCAGTACTTC.